This T cell receptor beta chain was recorded in a study of T cell clones after liver transplantation. Study background: Third-party-reactive TCRbeta sequences from pre-transplant mixed lymphocyte reactions served as antigen-independent comparators.

With 2 bases removed from V and 6 bases from J, the gap between germline ends came to 14 bases. In germline, CDR1 is SGHRS, CDR2 YFSETQ. This CDR3 is built from 15 residues. Some clones are missing from TCRdb's copy, which holds only in-frame ones; the method was immunoSEQ multiplex PCR. The sample holds roughly 100,000 clones, around four fifths seen once. Remarks on this clone: Its antigen is not identified.

Study observations and caveats: A significant post-transplant drop in circulating graft-donor-reactive CD4 TCRbeta sequences occurred in most of the 8 subjects.

The specimen was CD4+ T cells from blood, collected around 48 months after liver transplant. The V and J genes are TRBV5-1 and TRBJ2-2; D gene ambiguous. The source of this sequence is a human patient who received a liver transplant. These T cells may partly come from the graft donor. The CDR3: CASSLGRDPPGELFF. Written as DNA, the CDR3 is TGCGCCAGCAGCTTAGGAAGGGATCCCCCCGGGGAGCTGTTTTTT.